This T cell receptor beta chain is from a study of shared clonotypes between healthy human individuals. In the study overall: Donors consisted of two women and a few men between 18 and 49.

Only in-frame clones appear in the TCRdb table, and some are missing; sequencing was by immunoSEQ multiplex PCR. The data contain a few million clones, over 85% of them seen just once; the ten biggest clones take up 1.5% to 2%. Turning to this clone: The antigen remains undetermined.

Study-level points and caveats: Sharing of clonotypes among donors was expected to vary with sequencing depth. Rarefaction indicated that sorted-subset sequencing remained incomplete although depth was large.

CD8 cells classed as naive were CD45RO-negative and positively selected for CCR7, excluding terminally differentiated effector memory CD45RA+ cells. The clonotype was recovered from a man aged 18-30 years in good health. Some clones in this sample may be carry-over from other donors' samples. The sequencing sample was made of naive CD8+ T cells from PBMCs.

The CDR3 coding sequence is TGTGCCAGCAGGAGCCTAGCGGGGACCTACGAGCAGTACTTC. Residues: CASRSLAGTYEQYF. The rearrangement joins TRBV6-5 to TRBJ2-7, with 9 positions matching TRBD2. The CDR3 loop spans 14 amino acids. V dropped 6 bases and J dropped 2; count of bases not matched to a gene: 5. Germline V lookup: CDR1 MNHEY, CDR2 SVGAGI.